This T cell receptor (beta chain) was recorded in a study of CD8 T cells in ankylosing spondylitis. Study-level findings and limits: Clones linked to the disease showed a CD8+ phenotype. They occurred at relatively low frequencies in peripheral blood. Matched ankylosing spondylitis synovial fluid reportedly showed significant enrichment of disease-linked clones. A TCR beta motif made of fewer than ten highly homologous variants seemed typical of ankylosing spondylitis blood.

Molecular-barcoded quantitative 5'-RACE produced these TCR beta libraries. TCRdb used MiXCR to reprocess the 5' RACE reads, holding one entry per CDR3 protein. The sample consists of around 430,000 distinct CDR3 sequences, 17% of them appearing once. This clonotype was detected many times. Its specificity is unknown. After removal of 11 bases from V and 3 bases from J, the junction contained 8 bases not matched to a gene. Germline CDR1 reads ENHRY; CDR2 reads SYGVKD. The CDR3 runs to 13 residues. Sequenced sample: blood, either unsorted or a sorted T cell fraction (not recorded which). The receptor was derived from a male donor with ankylosing spondylitis. V gene TRBV10-3 combines with J gene TRBJ1-1, with TRBD1 matching 8 bases. The CDR3, as DNA: TGTGCCGCTAGCGGACAGGGCGACACTGAAGCTTTCTTT. Amino acids: CAASGQGDTEAFF.